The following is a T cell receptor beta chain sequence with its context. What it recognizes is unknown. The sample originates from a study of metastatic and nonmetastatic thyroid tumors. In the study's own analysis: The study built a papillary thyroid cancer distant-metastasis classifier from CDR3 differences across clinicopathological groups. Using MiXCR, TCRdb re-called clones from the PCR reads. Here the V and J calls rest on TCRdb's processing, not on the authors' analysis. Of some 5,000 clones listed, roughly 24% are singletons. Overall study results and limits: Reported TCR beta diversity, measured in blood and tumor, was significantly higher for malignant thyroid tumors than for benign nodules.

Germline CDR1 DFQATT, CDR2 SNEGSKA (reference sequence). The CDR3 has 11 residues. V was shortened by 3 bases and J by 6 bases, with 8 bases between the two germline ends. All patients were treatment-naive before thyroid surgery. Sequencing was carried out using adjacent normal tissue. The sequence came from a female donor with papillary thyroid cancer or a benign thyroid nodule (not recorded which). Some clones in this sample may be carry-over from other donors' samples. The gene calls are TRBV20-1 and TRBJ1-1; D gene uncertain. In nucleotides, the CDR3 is TGCAGTGCTAGGTCCAGACCTGAAGCTTTCTTT. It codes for CSARSRPEAFF.